This TCR beta chain was captured in a study of T cells in Graves' hyperthyroidism and ophthalmopathy. This clonotype was seen ten or more times. Antigen unknown. CDR1 is MDHEN, CDR2 SYDVKM, per germline. The CDR3 loop spans 16 amino acids. Between the trimmed V and J ends, which lost 0 bases and 2 bases, there was a span of 11 bases. Study-level results: Blood also contained most expanded thyroid clonotypes above 0.001.

Amplification targeted TCR beta CDR3 regions from RNA transcripts. The HTBI set primed first-round TCR CDR3 RT-PCR. TCRdb re-derived calls from the multiplex PCR reads in MiXCR, one entry per CDR3 protein. The table shows fewer than 750,000 distinct CDR3 sequences, with roughly 15% occurring only once. The chain carries TRBV28 and TRBJ2-4; the D gene is possibly TRBD2 (6 bases). The source is a woman between 50 and 59 years old with Graves' ophthalmopathy. Source material: blood. The CDR3 spells CASSLWRDIPKNIQYF. The CDR3 nucleotides read TGTGCCAGCAGTTTATGGCGGGATATACCCAAAAACATTCAGTACTTC.